This T cell receptor (beta chain) comes out of a study of beta chain features in type 1 diabetes. Notes on the study in general: Cells with high TCR expression could be over-represented by cDNA sequencing. The similarity of naive, central memory and Treg TCRB repertoires appeared greater among patients than among healthy donors. People with Type 1 diabetes carried modestly yet significantly shorter TCRB CDR3s in all four CD4+ subsets. Here, the possible influence of HLA type (on TCRB rearrangement) remained unresolved.

Isolation of CD4+ naive, central memory, regulatory and stem cell-like memory cells was achieved by sorting via CD45RO/CCR7/CD25/CD127/CD95/CD27. V dropped 5 bases and J dropped 4 bases, with 8 bases sitting between them. The germline gives CDR1 MNHEY, CDR2 SVGAGI. This CDR3 has 12 residues. Expressed TCRB transcripts were sequenced because the isolated RNA had all been reverse transcribed beforehand. Method: immunoSEQ multiplex PCR; TCRdb's copy keeps in-frame clones and lacks some. The sample lists 40,000 to 45,000 clones; 65% to 70% were seen once. With regard to this clone: The antigen remains unidentified.

The chain combines TRBV6-5 with TRBJ1-2, with a possible D match to TRBD1 (6 bases). The clonotype comes from a woman under 30 with type 1 diabetes. Sequencing was performed on Tregs from blood. This chain's CDR3 is CASSGGAYGYTF. CDR3 sequence (DNA): TGTGCCAGCAGTGGGGGGGCCTATGGCTACACCTTC.